The present entry profiles one T cell receptor (beta chain) with its context. The source of the sample is a study of blood T cell repertoires in COVID-19. Across the whole study: Both acute and convalescent COVID-19 samples were obtained from the United States, Italy and Spain. PBMCs, B-cell-depleted T cells, or T cells provided the cDNA or gDNA that made up the material.

In the authors' workflow: Reference gene primers were amplified, and this amplification served to estimate nucleated cell counts. Measured with immunoSEQ multiplex PCR; TCRdb has only the in-frame clones, and not every one. D and trimming were read from the DNA, whereas the V and J calls and clone size are those reported in that table. The table includes some 35,000 clones, approximately 89% detected once. Germline V CDR1 and CDR2: SGHDN, FVKESK. J was trimmed by 8 bases and V by 4 bases; bases with no gene match: 8. There are 14 residues in the CDR3. This receptor was obtained from a man aged 60-69 years with active COVID-19. The gene calls are TRBV14 and TRBJ1-1; 9 bases are shared with TRBD1. Material: peripheral blood. CDR3 sequence: CASSPEQGAGEAFF. Here the CDR3 DNA reads TGTGCCAGCAGCCCGGAACAGGGGGCAGGAGAAGCTTTCTTT.